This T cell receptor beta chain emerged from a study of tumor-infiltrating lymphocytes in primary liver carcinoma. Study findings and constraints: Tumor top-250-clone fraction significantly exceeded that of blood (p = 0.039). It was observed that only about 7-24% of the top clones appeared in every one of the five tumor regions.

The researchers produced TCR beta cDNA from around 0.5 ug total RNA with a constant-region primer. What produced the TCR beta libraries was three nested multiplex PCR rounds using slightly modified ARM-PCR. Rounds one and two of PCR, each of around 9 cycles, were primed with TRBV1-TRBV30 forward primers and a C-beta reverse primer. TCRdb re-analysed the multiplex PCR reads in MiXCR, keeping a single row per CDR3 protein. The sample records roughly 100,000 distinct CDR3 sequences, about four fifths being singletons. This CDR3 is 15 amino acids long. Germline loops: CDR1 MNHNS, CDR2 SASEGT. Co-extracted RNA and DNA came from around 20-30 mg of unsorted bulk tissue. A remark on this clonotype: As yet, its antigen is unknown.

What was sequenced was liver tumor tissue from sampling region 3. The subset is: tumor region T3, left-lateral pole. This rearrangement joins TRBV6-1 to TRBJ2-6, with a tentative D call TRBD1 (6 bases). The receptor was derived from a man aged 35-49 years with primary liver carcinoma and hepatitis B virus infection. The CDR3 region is CTSSEAQGGANVLTF. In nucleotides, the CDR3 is TGTACAAGCAGTGAAGCACAGGGTGGGGCCAACGTCCTGACTTTC.